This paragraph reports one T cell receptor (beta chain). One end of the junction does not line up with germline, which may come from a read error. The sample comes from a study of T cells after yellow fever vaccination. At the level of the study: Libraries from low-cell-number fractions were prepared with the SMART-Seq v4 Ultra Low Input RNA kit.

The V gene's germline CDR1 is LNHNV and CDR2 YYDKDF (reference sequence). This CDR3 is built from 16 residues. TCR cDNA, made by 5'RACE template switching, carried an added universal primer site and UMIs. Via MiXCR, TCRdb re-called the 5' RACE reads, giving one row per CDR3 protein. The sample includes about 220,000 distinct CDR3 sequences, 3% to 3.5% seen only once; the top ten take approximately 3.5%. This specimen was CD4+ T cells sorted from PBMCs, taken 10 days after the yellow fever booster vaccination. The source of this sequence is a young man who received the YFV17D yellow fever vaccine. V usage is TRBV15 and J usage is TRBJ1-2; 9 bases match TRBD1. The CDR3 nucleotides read TGTGCCACCTGCAGAGCCGGGACAGGGAAAAACTATGGCTACACCTTC. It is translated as CATCRAGTGKNYGYTF.